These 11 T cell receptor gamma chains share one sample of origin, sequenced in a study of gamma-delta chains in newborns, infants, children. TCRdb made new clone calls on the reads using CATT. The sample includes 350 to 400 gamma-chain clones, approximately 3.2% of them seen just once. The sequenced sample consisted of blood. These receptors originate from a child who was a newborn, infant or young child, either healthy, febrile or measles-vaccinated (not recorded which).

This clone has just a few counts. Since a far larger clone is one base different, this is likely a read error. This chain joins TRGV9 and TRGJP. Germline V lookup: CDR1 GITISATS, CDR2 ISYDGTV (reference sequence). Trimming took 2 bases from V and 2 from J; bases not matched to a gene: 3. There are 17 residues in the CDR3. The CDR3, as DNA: TGTGCCTTGTGGGAGGCAAGGCAAGAGTTGGGCAAAAAAATCAAGGTATTT. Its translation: CALWEARQELGKKIKVF.

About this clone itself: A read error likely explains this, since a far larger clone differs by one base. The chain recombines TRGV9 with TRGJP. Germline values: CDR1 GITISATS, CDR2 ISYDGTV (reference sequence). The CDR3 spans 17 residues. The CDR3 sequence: CALWEVPQESGKKIKVF. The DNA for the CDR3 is TGTGCCTTGTGGGAGGTGCCCCAAGAGTCGGGCAAAAAAATCAAGGTATTT.

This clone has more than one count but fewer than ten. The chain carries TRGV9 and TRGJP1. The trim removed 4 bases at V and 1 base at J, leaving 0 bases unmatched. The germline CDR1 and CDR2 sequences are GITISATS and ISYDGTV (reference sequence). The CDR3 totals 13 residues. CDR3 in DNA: TGTGCCTTGTGGGATACCACTGGTTGGTTCAAGATATTT. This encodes CALWDTTGWFKIF.

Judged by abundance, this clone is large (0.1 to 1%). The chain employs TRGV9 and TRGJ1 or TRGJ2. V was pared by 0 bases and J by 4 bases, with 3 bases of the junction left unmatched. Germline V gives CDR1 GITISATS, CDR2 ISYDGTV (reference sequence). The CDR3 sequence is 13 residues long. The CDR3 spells CALWEVHYYKKLF. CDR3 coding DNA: TGTGCCTTGTGGGAGGTGCACTATTATAAGAAACTCTTT.

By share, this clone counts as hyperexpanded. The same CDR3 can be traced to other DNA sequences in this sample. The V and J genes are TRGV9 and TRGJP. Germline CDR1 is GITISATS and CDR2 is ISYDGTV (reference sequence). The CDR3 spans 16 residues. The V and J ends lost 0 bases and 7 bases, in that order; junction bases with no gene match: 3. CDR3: CALWEVRELGKKIKVF. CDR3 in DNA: TGTGCCTTGTGGGAGGTGCGGGAGTTGGGCAAAAAAATCAAGGTATTT.

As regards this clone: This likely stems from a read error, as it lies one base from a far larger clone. CDR3 amino acids: CTLWEQELGKKIKVF. The CDR3 nucleotides are TGTACCTTGTGGGAGCAAGAGTTGGGCAAAAAAATCAAGGTATTT. The genes are TRGV9 and TRGJP. The CDR3 is made up of 15 amino acids. Germline assignment: CDR1 GITISATS and CDR2 ISYDGTV (reference sequence).

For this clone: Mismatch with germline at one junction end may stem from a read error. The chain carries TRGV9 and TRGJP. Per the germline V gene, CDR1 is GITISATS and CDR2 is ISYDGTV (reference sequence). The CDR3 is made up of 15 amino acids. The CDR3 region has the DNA TGCGCCTTGTGGAGCCAAGGGTTGGGCAAAAAAATCAAGGTATTT. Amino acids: CALWSQGLGKKIKVF.

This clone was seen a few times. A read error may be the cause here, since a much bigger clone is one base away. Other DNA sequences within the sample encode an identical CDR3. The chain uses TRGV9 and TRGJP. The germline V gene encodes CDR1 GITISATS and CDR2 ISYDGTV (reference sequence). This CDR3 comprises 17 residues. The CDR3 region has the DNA TGTGCCCTGTGGGAGGTGCGGGAAGAGTTGGGCAAAAAAATCAAGGTATTT. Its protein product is CALWEVREELGKKIKVF.

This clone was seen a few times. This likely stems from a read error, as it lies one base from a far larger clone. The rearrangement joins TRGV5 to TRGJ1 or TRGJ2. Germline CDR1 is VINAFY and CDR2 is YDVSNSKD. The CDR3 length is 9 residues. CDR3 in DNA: TGTGCCTCCTGGGATAAGAAACTCTTT. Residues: CASWDKKLF.

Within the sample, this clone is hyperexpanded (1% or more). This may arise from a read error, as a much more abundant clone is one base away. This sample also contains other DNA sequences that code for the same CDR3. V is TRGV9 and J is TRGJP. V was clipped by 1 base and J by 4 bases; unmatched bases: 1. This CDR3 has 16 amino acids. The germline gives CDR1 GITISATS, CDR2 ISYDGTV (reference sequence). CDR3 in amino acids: CALWEVQELGKKIKVF. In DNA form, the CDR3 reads TGTGCCTTGTGGGAGGTTCAAGAGTTGGGCAAAAAAATCAAGGTATTT.

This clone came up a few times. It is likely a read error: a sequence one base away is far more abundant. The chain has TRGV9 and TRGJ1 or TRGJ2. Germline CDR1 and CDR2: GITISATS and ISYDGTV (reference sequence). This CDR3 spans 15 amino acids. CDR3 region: CALWEVRTYYYRKLF. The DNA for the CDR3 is TGTGCCTTGTGGGAGGTGCGGACATATTATTATAGGAAACTCTTT.